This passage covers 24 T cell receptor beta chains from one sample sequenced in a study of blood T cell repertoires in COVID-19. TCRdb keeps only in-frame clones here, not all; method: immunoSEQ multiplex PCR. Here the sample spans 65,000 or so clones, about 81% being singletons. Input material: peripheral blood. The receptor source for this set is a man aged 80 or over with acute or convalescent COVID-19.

The CDR3 loop reads CASHTGTSGGALDTQYF. The CDR3 DNA reads TGCGCCAGCCACACGGGGACTAGCGGGGGGGCCCTCGATACGCAGTATTTT. This sequence joins TRBV5-1 and TRBJ2-3; 16 bases are shared with TRBD2. J lost 6 bases, V lost 7 bases, and 11 bases had no gene match. Germline V gene sequence: CDR1 SGHRS, CDR2 YFSETQ. The CDR3 is 17 amino acids.

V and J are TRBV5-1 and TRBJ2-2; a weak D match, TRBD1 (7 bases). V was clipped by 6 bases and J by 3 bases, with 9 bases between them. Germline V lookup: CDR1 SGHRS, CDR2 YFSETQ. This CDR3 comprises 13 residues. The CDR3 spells CASTRGDTGELFF. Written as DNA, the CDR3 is TGCGCCAGCACCAGGGGGGACACCGGGGAGCTGTTTTTT.

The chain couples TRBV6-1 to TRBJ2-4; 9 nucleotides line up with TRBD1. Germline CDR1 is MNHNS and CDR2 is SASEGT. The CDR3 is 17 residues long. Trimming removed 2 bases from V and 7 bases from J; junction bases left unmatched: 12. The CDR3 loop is CASSEPRQGVNTNIQYF. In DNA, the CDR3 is TGTGCCAGCAGTGAACCCAGACAGGGGGTTAATACGAACATTCAGTACTTC.

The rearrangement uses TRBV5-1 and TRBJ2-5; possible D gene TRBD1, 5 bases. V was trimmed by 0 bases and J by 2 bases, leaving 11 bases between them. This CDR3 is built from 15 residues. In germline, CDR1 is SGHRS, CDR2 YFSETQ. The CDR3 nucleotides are TGCGCCAGCAGCTTGGTCAGTAGGGGTCAAGAGACCCAGTACTTC. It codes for CASSLVSRGQETQYF.

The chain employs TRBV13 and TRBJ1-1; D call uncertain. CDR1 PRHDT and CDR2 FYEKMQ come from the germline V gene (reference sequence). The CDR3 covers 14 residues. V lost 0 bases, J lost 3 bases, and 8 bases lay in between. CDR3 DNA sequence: TGTGCCAGCAGCTTAGGCCCCCGAGACACTGAAGCTTTCTTT. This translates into CASSLGPRDTEAFF. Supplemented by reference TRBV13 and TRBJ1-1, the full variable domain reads AAGVIQSPRHLIKEKRETATLKCYPIPRHDTVYWYQQGPGQDPQFLISFYEKMQSDKGSIPDRFSAQQFSDYHSELNMSSLELGDSALYFCASSLGPRDTEAFFGQGTRLTVV.

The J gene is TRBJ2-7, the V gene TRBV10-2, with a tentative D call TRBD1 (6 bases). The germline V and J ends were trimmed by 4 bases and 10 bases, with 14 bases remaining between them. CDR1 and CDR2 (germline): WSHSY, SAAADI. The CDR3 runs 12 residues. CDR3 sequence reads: CASSGYGTLQYF. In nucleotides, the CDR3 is TGCGCCAGCAGTGGGTACGGGACACTTCAGTACTTC.

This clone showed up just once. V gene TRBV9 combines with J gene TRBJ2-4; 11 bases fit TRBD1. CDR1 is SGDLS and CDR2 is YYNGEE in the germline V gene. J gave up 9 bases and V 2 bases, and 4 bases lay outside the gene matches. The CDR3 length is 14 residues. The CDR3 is CASSVGTGGTIQYF. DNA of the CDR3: TGTGCCAGCAGCGTCGGGACAGGGGGAACCATTCAGTACTTC.

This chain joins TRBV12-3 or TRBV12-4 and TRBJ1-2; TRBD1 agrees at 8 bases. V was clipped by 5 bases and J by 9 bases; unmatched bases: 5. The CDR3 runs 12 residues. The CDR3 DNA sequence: TGTGCCAGCAGTGAACAGGGGGTAAGCTACACCTTC. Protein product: CASSEQGVSYTF.

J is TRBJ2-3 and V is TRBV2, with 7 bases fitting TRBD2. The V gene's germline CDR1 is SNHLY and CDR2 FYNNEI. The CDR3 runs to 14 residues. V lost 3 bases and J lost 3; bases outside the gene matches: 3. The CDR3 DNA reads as TGTGCCAGCAGTGAGGGACTACTAACAGATACGCAGTATTTT. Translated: CASSEGLLTDTQYF.

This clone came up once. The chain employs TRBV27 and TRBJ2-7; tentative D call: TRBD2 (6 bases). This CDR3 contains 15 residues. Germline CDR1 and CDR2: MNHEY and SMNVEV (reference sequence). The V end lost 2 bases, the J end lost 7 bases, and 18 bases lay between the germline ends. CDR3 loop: CASSLAGRRVGEQYF. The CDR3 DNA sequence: TGTGCCAGCAGTTTAGCAGGGAGGAGGGTTGGGGAGCAGTACTTC.

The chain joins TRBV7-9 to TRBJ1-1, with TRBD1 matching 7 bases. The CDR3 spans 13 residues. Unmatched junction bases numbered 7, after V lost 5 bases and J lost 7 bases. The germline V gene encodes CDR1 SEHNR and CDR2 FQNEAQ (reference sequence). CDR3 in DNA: TGTGCCAGCAGCCTTAGCGGGGACAGTGAAGCTTTCTTT. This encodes CASSLSGDSEAFF.

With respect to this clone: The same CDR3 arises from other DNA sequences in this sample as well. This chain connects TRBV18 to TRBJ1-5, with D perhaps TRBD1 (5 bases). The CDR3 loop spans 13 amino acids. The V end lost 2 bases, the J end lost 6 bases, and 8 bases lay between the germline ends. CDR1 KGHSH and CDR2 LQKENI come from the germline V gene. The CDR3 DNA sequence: TGTGCCAGCTCACCAGGGGGAGGTCAGCCCCAGCATTTT. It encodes CASSPGGGQPQHF. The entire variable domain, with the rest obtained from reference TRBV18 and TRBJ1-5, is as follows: NAGVMQNPRHLVRRRGQEARLRCSPMKGHSHVYWYRQLPEEGLKFMVYLQKENIIDESGMPKERFSAEFPKEGPSILRIQQVVRGDSAAYFCASSPGGGQPQHFGDGTRLSIL.

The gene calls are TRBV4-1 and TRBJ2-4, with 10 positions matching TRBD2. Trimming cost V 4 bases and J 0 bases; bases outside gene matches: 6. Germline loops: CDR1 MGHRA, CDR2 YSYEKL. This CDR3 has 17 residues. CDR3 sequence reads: CASSPGLARLAKNIQYF. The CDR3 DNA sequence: TGCGCCAGCAGCCCGGGACTAGCGAGGCTAGCCAAAAACATTCAGTACTTC.

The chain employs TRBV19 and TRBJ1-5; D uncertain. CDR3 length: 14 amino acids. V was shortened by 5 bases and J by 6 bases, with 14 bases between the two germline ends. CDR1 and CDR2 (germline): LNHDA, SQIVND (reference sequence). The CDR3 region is CASSLGIRGQPQHF. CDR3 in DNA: TGTGCCAGTAGTCTAGGGATTCGGGGTCAGCCCCAGCATTTT.

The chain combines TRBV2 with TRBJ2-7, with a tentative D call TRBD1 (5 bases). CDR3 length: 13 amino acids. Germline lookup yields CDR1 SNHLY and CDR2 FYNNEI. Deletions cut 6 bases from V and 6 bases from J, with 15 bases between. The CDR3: CASSITGIGEQYF. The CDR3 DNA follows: TGTGCCAGCAGCATAACAGGTATCGGCGAGCAGTACTTC.

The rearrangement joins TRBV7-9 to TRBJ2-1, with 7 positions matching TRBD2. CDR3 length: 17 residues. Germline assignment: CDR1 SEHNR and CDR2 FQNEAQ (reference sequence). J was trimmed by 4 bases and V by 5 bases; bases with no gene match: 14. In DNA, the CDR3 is TGTGCCAGCAGCCCCAAGTGGAGACTAGCCTTTTACAATGAGCAGTTCTTC. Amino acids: CASSPKWRLAFYNEQFF.

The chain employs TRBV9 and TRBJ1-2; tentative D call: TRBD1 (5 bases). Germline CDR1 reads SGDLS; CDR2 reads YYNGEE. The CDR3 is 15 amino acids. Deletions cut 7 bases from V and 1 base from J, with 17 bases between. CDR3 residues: CASSYRAGNNYGYTF. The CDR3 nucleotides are TGTGCCAGCTCCTATCGTGCAGGGAATAACTATGGCTACACCTTC.

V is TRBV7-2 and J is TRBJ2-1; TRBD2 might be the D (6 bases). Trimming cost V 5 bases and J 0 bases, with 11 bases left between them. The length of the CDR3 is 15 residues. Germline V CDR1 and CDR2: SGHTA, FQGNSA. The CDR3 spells CASSPHGGSYNEQFF. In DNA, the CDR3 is TGTGCCAGCAGCCCTCACGGGGGCTCCTACAATGAGCAGTTCTTC.

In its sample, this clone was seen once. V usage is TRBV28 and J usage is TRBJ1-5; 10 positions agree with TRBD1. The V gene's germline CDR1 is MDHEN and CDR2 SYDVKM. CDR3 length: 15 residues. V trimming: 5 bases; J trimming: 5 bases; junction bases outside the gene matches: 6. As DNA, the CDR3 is TGTGCCAGCAGTGGCCCGGGACAGGGGTATCAGCCCCAGCATTTT. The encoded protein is CASSGPGQGYQPQHF.

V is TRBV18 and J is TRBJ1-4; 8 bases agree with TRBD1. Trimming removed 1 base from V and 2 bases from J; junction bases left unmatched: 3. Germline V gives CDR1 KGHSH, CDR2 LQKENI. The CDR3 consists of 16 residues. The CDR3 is CASSPLQGATNEKLFF. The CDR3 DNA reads TGTGCCAGCTCACCACTCCAGGGGGCCACTAATGAAAAACTGTTTTTT.

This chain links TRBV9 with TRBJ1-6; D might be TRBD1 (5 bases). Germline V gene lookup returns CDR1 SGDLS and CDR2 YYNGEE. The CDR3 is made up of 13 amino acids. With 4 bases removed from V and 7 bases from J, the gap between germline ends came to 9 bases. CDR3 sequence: CASSTTGNSPLHF. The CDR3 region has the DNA TGTGCCAGCAGCACCACAGGCAATTCACCCCTCCACTTT.

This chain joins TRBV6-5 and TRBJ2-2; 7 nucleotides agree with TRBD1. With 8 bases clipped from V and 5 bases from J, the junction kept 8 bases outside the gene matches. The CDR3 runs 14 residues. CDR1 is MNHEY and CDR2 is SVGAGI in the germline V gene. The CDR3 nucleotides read TGTGCCAGCTCGACAGGGATCGAGACCGGGGAGCTGTTTTTT. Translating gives CASSTGIETGELFF.

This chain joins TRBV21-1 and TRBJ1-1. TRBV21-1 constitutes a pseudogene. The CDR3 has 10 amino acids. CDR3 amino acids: CASSKYRAFF. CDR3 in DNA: TGTGCCAGCAGCAAATATCGAGCTTTCTTT.

The chain's CDR3 is CASSVRGQASSYNEQFF. The CDR3 bases are TGTGCCAGCAGCGTCCGAGGACAGGCAAGCTCCTACAATGAGCAGTTCTTC. V usage is TRBV7-9 and J usage is TRBJ2-1; 7 bases agree with TRBD1. The CDR3 length is 17 residues. Germline V gene sequence: CDR1 SEHNR, CDR2 FQNEAQ (reference sequence). V was clipped by 5 bases and J by 0 bases; unmatched bases: 10.